The present entry profiles one TCR beta chain with its context. CDR1 and CDR2 (germline): SGHTA, FQGNSA. The CDR3 extends over 12 amino acids. V lost 1 base to trimming and J lost 4 bases, with 3 bases between them. The entry originates in a study of blood T cell repertoires in COVID-19. Background on the study: T cells, B-cell-depleted T cells, or PBMCs provided the cDNA or gDNA that served as material.

The repertoire was sequenced with immunoSEQ multiplex PCR; TCRdb's copy has only in-frame clones and lacks some. The sample lists some 150,000 clones; under 90% were seen once. The V and J genes are TRBV7-2 and TRBJ2-3; D unresolved. Sequenced material: peripheral blood. This TCR derives from a human donor in a cohort sampled during active COVID-19. CDR3 amino acids: CASSLVSDTQYF. CDR3 DNA sequence: TGTGCCAGCAGCTTAGTATCAGATACGCAGTATTTT. Supplemented by reference TRBV7-2 and TRBJ2-3, the full variable domain reads GAGVSQSPSNKVTEKGKDVELRCDPISGHTALYWYRQSLGQGLEFLIYFQGNSAPDKSGLPSDRFSAERTGGSVSTLTIQRTQQEDSAVYLCASSLVSDTQYFGPGTRLTVL.